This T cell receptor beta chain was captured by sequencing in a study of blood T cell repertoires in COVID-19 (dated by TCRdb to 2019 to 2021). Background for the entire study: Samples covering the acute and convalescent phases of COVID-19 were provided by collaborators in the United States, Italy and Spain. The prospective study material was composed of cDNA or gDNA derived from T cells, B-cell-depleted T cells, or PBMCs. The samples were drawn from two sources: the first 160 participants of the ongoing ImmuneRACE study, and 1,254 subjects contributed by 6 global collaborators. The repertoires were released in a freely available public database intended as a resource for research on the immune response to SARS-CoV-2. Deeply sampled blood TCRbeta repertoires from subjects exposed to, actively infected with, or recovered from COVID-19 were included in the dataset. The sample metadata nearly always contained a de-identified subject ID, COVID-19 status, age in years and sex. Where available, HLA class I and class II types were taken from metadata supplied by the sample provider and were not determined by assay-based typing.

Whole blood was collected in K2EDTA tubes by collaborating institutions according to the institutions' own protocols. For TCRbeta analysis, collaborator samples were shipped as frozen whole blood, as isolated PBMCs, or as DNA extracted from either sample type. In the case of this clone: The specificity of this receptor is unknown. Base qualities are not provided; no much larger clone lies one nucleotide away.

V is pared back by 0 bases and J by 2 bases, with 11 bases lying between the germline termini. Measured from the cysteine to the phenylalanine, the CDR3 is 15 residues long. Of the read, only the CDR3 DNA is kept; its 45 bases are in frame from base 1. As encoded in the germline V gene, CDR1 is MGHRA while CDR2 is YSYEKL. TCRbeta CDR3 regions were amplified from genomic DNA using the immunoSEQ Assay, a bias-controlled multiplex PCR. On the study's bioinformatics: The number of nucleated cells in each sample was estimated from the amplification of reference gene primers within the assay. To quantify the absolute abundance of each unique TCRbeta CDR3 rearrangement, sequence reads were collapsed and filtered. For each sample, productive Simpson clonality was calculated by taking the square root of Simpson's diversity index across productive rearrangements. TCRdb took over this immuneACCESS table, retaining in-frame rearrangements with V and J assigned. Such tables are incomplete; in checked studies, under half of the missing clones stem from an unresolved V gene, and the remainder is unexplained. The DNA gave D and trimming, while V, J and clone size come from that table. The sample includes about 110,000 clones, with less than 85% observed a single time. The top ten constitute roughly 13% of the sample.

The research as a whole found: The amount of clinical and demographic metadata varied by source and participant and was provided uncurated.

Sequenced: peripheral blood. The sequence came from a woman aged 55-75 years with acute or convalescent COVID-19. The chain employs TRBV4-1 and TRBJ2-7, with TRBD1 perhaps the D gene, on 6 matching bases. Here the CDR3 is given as CASSQEWTEAYEQYF. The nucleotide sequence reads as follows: TGCGCCAGCAGCCAAGAGTGGACAGAGGCCTACGAGCAGTACTTC.